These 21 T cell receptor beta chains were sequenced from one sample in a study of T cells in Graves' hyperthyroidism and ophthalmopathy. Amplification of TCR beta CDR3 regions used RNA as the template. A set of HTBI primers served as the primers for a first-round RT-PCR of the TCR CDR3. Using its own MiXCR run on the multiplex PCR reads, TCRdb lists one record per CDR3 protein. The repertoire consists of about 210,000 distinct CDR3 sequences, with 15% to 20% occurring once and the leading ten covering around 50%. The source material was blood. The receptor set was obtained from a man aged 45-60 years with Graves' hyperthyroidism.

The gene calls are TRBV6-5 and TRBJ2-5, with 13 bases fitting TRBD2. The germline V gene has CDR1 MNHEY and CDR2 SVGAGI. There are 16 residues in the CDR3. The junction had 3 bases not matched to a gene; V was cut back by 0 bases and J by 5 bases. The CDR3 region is CASSYSGLAGVETQYF. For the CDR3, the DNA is TGTGCCAGCAGTTACTCTGGACTAGCGGGAGTTGAGACCCAGTACTTC.

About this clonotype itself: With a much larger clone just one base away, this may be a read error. The CDR3 protein is CASRQGDRVQETQYF. Written as DNA, the CDR3 is TGTGCCAGCAGACAAGGGGACAGGGTCCAAGAGACCCAGTACTTC. The rearrangement links TRBV4-2 to TRBJ2-5, with TRBD1 matching 9 bases. This CDR3 has 15 amino acids. Germline-derived CDR1 and CDR2 are LGHNA and YNFKEQ.

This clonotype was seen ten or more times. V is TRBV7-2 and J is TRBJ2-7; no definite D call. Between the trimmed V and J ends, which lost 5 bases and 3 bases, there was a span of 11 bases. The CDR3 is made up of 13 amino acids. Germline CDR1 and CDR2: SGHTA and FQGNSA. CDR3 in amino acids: CASSTYTNYEQYF. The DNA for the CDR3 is TGTGCCAGCAGCACCTACACCAACTACGAGCAGTACTTC.

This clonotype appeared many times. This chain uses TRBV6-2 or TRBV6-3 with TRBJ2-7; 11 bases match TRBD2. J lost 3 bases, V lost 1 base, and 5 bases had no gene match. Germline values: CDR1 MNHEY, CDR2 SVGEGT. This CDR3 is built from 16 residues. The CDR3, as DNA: TGTGCCAGCAGTTACTTCGGACTAGCGGGCGACTACGAGCAGTACTTC. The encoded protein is CASSYFGLAGDYEQYF.

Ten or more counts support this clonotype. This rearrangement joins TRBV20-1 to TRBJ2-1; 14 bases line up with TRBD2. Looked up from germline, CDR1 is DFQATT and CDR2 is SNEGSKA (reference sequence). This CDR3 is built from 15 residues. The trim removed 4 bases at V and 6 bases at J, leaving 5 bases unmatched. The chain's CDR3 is CSAIGTSGRPNEQFF. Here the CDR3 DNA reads TGCAGTGCTATTGGGACTAGCGGGAGACCCAATGAGCAGTTCTTC.

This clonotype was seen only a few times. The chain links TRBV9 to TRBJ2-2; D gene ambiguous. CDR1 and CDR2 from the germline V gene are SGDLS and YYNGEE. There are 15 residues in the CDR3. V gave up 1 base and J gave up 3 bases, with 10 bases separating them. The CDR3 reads CASSVSGSYTGELFF. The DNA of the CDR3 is TGTGCCAGCAGCGTATCAGGCTCATACACCGGGGAGCTGTTTTTT.

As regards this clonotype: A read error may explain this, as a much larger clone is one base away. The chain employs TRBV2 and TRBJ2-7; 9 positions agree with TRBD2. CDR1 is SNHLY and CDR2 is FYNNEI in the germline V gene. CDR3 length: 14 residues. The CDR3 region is CASTRTSVTYEQHF. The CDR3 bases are TGTGCCAGCACCCGGACTAGCGTCACCTACGAGCAGCACTTC.

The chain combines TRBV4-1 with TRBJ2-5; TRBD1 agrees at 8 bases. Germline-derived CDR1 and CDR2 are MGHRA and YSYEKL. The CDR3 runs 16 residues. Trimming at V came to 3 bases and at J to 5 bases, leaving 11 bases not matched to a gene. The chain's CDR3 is CASSHFGQGALETQYF. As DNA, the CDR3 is TGCGCCAGCAGCCATTTTGGGCAGGGGGCTTTGGAGACCCAGTACTTC.

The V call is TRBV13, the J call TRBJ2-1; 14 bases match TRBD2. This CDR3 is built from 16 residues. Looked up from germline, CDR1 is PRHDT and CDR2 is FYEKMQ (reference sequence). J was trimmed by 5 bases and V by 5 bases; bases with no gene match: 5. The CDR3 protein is CASSLGLAGGHNEQFF. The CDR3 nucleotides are TGTGCCAGCAGCCTTGGACTAGCGGGAGGACACAATGAGCAGTTCTTC.

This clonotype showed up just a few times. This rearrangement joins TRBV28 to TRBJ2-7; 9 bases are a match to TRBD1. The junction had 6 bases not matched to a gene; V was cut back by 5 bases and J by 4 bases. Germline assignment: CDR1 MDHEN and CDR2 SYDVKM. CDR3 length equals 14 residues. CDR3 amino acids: CASSPGQGTYEQYF. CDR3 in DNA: TGTGCCAGCAGTCCAGGACAGGGGACGTACGAGCAGTACTTC. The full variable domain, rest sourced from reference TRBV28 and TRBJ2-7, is DVKVTQSSRYLVKRTGEKVFLECVQDMDHENMFWYRQDPGLGLRLIYFSYDVKMKEKGDIPEGYSVSREKKERFSLILESASTNQTSMYLCASSPGQGTYEQYFGPGTRLTVT.

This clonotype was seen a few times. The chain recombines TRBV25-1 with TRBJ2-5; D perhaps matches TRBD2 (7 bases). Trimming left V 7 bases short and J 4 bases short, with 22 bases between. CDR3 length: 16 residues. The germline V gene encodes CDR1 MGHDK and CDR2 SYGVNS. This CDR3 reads CASTLGGGEVGETQYF. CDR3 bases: TGTGCCAGCACTTTAGGGGGGGGAGAGGTGGGAGAGACCCAGTACTTC. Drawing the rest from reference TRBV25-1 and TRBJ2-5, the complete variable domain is EADIYQTPRYLVIGTGKKITLECSQTMGHDKMYWYQQDPGMELHLIHYSYGVNSTEKGDLSSESTVSRIRTEHFPLTLESARPSHTSQYLCASTLGGGEVGETQYFGPGTRLLVL.

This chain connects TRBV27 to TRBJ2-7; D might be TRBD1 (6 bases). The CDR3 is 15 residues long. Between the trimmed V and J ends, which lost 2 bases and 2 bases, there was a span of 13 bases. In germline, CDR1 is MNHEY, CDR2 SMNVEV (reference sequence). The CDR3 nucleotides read TGTGCCAGCAGTTTACAGGGGACACGGACCTACGAGCAGTACTTC. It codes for CASSLQGTRTYEQYF.

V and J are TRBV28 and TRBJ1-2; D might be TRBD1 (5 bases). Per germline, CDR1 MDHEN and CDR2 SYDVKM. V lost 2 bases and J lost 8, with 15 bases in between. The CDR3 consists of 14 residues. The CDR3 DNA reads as TGTGCCAGCAGTTTAGGGGACTCCACCGACGGCTACACCTTC. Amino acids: CASSLGDSTDGYTF.

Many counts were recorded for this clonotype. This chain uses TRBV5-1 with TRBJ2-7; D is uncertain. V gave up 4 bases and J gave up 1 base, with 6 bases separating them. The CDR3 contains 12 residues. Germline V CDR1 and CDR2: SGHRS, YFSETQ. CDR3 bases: TGCGCCAGCAGCGGCGGATCCTACGAGCAGTACTTC. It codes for CASSGGSYEQYF. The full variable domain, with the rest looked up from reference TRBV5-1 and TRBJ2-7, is KAGVTQTPRYLIKTRGQQVTLSCSPISGHRSVSWYQQTPGQGLQFLFEYFSETQRNKGNFPGRFSGRQFSNSRSEMNVSTLELGDSALYLCASSGGSYEQYFGPGTRLTVT.

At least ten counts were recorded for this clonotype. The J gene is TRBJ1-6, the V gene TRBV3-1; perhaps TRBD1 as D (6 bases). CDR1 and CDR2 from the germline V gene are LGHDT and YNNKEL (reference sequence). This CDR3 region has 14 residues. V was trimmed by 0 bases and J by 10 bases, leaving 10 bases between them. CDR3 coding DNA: TGTGCCAGCAGCCAAGATCCCGGGGGCTCACCCCTCCACTTT. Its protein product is CASSQDPGGSPLHF.

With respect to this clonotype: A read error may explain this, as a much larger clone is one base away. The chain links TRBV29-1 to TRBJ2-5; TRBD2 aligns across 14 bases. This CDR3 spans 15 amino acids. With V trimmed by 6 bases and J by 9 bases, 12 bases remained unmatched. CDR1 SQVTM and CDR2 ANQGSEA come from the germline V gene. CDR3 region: CSVSLGLAGGEAQYF. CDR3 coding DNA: TGCAGCGTCTCCCTTGGACTAGCGGGAGGCGAGGCCCAGTACTTC.

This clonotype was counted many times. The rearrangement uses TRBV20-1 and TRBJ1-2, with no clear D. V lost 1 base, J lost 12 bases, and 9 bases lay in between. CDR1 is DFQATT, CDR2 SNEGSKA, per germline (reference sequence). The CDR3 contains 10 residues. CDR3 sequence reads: CSARGEYDTF. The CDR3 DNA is TGCAGTGCTAGAGGGGAGTACGACACCTTC.

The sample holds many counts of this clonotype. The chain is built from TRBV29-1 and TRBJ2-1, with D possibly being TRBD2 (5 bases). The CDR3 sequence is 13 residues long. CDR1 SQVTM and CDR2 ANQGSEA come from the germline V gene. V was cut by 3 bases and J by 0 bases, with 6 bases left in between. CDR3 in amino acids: CSVDLASYNEQFF. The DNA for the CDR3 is TGCAGCGTTGACCTAGCCTCCTACAATGAGCAGTTCTTC.

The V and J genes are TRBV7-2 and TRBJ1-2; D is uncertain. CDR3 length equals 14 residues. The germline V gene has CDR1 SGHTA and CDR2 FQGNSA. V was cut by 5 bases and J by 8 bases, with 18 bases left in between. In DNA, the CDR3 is TGTGCCAGCAGCCCCATCGTGAGGACCTTCGGCTACACCTTC. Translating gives CASSPIVRTFGYTF. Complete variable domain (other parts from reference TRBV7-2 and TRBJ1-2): GAGVSQSPSNKVTEKGKDVELRCDPISGHTALYWYRQSLGQGLEFLIYFQGNSAPDKSGLPSDRFSAERTGGSVSTLTIQRTQQEDSAVYLCASSPIVRTFGYTFGSGTRLTVV.

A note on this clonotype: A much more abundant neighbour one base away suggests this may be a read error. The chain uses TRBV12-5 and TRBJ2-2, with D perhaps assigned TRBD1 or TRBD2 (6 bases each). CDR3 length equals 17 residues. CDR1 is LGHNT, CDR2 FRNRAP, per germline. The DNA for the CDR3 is TGTGCTAGTGGTTTGGTACAAGGGGGAAAGAACACCGGGGGGCTGTTTTTT. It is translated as CASGLVQGGKNTGGLFF.

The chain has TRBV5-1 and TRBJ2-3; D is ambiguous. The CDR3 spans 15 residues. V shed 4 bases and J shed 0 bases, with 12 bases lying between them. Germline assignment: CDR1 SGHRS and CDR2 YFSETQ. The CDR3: CASSGARPSTDTQYF. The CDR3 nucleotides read TGCGCCAGCAGCGGCGCCCGACCCAGCACAGATACGCAGTATTTT.